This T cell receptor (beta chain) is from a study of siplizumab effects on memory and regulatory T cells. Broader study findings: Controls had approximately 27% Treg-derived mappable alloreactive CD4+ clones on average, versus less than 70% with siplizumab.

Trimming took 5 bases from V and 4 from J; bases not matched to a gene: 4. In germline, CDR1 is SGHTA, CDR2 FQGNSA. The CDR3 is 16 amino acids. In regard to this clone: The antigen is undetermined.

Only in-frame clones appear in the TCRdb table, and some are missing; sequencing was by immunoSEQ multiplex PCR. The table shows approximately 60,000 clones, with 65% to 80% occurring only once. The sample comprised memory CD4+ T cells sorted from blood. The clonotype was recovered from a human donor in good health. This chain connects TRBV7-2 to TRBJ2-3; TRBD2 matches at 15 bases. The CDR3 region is CASSRTSGGVSDTQYF. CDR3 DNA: TGTGCCAGCAGCCGGACTAGCGGGGGGGTCTCAGATACGCAGTATTTT.